Listed below are T cell receptor beta chains from one sample, sequenced in a study of graft-versus-host responses after intestinal transplantation. The method was immunoSEQ multiplex PCR; TCRdb's version includes in-frame clones alone and lacks a portion of them. The data hold over 75,000 clones, with around 89% observed a single time. Their specific antigens are unknown. Sequenced here: unstimulated CD4+ T cells sorted from spleen or lymph node cells, sampled before transplant. The receptor source for this set is a human donor who was the organ donor for an intestinal transplant. The CDR3 runs from the conserved cysteine through the conserved F or W. The D gene is left open where the match is weak. The size entry is marked missing in some rows and otherwise reads once, few, many or a size class.

CDR3,DNA,V,J,size,D
CASSLAGAGYGYTF,TGTGCCAGCAGCTTAGCGGGGGCAGGCTATGGCTACACCTTC,TRBV5-8,TRBJ1-2,.,.
CASSVNSPYEQYF,TGTGCCAGCAGCGTTAATAGCCCCTACGAGCAGTACTTC,TRBV7-9,TRBJ2-7,.,.
CASSFDRLNSPLHF,TGTGCCAGCAGCTTTGACAGGTTAAATTCACCCCTCCACTTT,TRBV11-3,TRBJ1-6,.,.
CASRYSQGGYTF,TGTGCCAGCAGGTACAGTCAGGGTGGCTACACCTTC,TRBV6-1,TRBJ1-2,.,.
CASSLRRTSNPGAFF,TGTGCCAGCAGCTTACGGAGGACCTCCAACCCGGGCGCTTTCTTT,TRBV5-5,TRBJ1-1,.,.
CASSLGLAEYNEQFF,TGTGCCAGCAGTTTAGGACTAGCGGAGTACAATGAGCAGTTCTTC,TRBV27,TRBJ2-1,.,TRBD2
CASSVGPIQFEQFF,TGTGCCAGCAGCGTTGGCCCGATCCAATTTGAGCAGTTCTTC,TRBV9,TRBJ2-1,.,.
CASSRVLWTGVRPDTQYF,TGTGCCAGCAGCCGGGTTTTATGGACAGGAGTCAGGCCAGATACGCAGTATTTT,TRBV11-2,TRBJ2-3,once,TRBD1
CASSAGLNTEAFF,TGTGCCAGCAGTGCTGGCCTCAACACTGAAGCTTTCTTT,TRBV2,TRBJ1-1,.,.
CATIQGWTEAFF,TGTGCCACAATACAGGGGTGGACTGAAGCTTTCTTT,TRBV7-2,TRBJ1-1,.,TRBD1
CASSLRGSGGHNEQFF,TGTGCCAGCAGCCTCCGGGGTAGCGGAGGGCACAATGAGCAGTTCTTC,TRBV11-3,TRBJ2-1,.,.
CASSLRHILAGYAKTQYF,TGTGCCAGCAGTTTGAGACATATACTAGCGGGATACGCGAAGACCCAGTACTTC,TRBV28,TRBJ2-5,.,TRBD2
CASSWTDRQRAAFF,TGTGCCAGCAGCTGGACGGACAGGCAGAGGGCCGCTTTCTTT,TRBV11-3,TRBJ1-1,.,TRBD1
CASSHRGPLSYEQYF,TGTGCCAGCAGCCACAGGGGGCCCCTCTCCTACGAGCAGTACTTC,TRBV2,TRBJ2-7,.,TRBD1
CASSLVGRAGELFF,TGTGCCAGCAGCTTGGTTGGTCGGGCCGGGGAGCTGTTTTTT,TRBV5-4,TRBJ2-2,.,.
CASSFRSGGIQETQYF,TGTGCCAGCAGCTTTAGGAGCGGGGGGATCCAAGAGACCCAGTACTTC,TRBV13,TRBJ2-5,.,TRBD2
CASSPRRTGMQAKNIQYF,TGTGCCAGCAGCCCCCGCCGGACAGGGATGCAGGCCAAAAACATTCAGTACTTC,TRBV7-3,TRBJ2-4,once,TRBD1
CASRDLVRANYGYTF,TGTGCCAGTAGAGATTTGGTGAGAGCTAACTATGGCTACACCTTC,TRBV19,TRBJ1-2,.,.
CASSYAVRDSYEQYF,TGTGCCAGCAGTTACGCGGTCCGGGACTCCTACGAGCAGTACTTC,TRBV6-5,TRBJ2-7,.,.
CASSFFALGGETQYF,TGTGCCAGCAGTTTCTTTGCGCTCGGGGGGGAGACCCAGTACTTC,TRBV6-1,TRBJ2-5,.,TRBD2
CASSVGPLGNEQFF,TGCGCCAGCAGCGTGGGACCTCTCGGGAATGAGCAGTTCTTC,TRBV5-1,TRBJ2-1,.,.
CASGQGETQYF,TGTGCGTCGGGACAGGGGGAGACCCAGTACTTC,TRBV19,TRBJ2-5,.,TRBD1
CSSGLNSPLHF,TGCAGCTCAGGGCTTAATTCACCCCTCCACTTT,TRBV20-1,TRBJ1-6,.,.
CASSPRGSFEQYF,TGTGCCAGCAGCCCACGGGGGAGCTTCGAGCAGTACTTC,TRBV6-5,TRBJ2-7,few,.
CASSRTLEGKFF,TGTGCCAGCAGCCGTACGTTGGAGGGGAAGTTCTTC,TRBV28,TRBJ2-1,.,.
CATSRGGISLQETQYF,TGTGCCACCAGCAGGGGGGGGATTAGCCTCCAAGAGACCCAGTACTTC,TRBV15,TRBJ2-5,once,TRBD2
CASLRGLAGGLYEQYF,TGTGCCAGCCTCCGGGGACTAGCGGGGGGCCTCTACGAGCAGTACTTC,TRBV11-2,TRBJ2-7,.,TRBD2
CASSRRPTGVDTEAFF,TGTGCCAGCAGCCGGAGGCCGACAGGGGTAGACACTGAAGCTTTCTTT,TRBV7-6,TRBJ1-1,.,TRBD1
CASSDDRGYEQYF,TGTGCCAGCAGTGATGACAGGGGGTACGAGCAGTACTTC,TRBV25-1,TRBJ2-7,.,TRBD1
CASRIGGGYEQFF,TGTGCCAGCAGAATCGGTGGCGGTTATGAGCAGTTCTTC,TRBV7-2,TRBJ2-1,.,.
CASMDRQGVDTIYF,TGTGCCAGCATGGACCGACAGGGAGTGGACACCATATATTTT,TRBV6-1,TRBJ1-3,few,TRBD1
CASSEVAVQYRELFF,TGTGCCAGCAGTGAAGTGGCAGTGCAATACCGGGAGCTGTTTTTT,TRBV6-1,TRBJ2-2,.,.
CARGGTGEERGTGELFF,TGTGCCCGGGGAGGGACAGGGGAAGAAAGGGGCACCGGGGAGCTGTTTTTT,TRBV21-1,TRBJ2-2,.,.
CASSPDRGGDSPLHF,TGCGCCAGCAGCCCGGACAGGGGAGGCGATTCACCCCTCCACTTT,TRBV5-1,TRBJ1-6,.,TRBD1
CASSLTGGLQNEQFF,TGCGCCAGCAGCCTGACAGGGGGCCTACAAAATGAGCAGTTCTTC,TRBV5-1,TRBJ2-1,.,TRBD1
CASRNRAGTEAFF,TGTGCCAGCAGGAACAGGGCAGGCACTGAAGCTTTCTTT,TRBV6-1,TRBJ1-1,.,.
CATLIQGPGPGEQYF,TGTGCCACCCTAATACAGGGGCCGGGACCTGGGGAGCAGTACTTC,TRBV28,TRBJ2-5,once,TRBD1
CAWGGPRGRGHNSPLHF,TGTGCCTGGGGGGGCCCCAGGGGGCGCGGGCATAATTCACCCCTCCACTTT,TRBV30,TRBJ1-6,.,TRBD1
CSASGRNTIYF,TGCAGTGCATCAGGGCGGAACACCATATATTTT,TRBV20-1,TRBJ1-3,.,.
CATRDRGIPGNTIYF,TGTGCCACCCGGGACAGGGGAATCCCTGGAAACACCATATATTTT,TRBV2,TRBJ1-3,.,TRBD1
CASSGELRDSEQFF,TGTGCCAGCAGCGGAGAGTTGCGCGACTCTGAGCAGTTCTTC,TRBV7-9,TRBJ2-1,.,.
CASSWWDRGSTDTQYF,TGCGCCAGCAGCTGGTGGGACAGGGGATCCACAGATACGCAGTATTTT,TRBV5-1,TRBJ2-3,.,TRBD1
CASSRLAGYGGELFF,TGTGCCAGCTCACGTCTAGCGGGATACGGCGGGGAGCTGTTTTTT,TRBV18,TRBJ2-2,.,TRBD2
CASSWARDSSIPVQETQYF,TGTGCCAGCAGCTGGGCCCGGGACAGTAGCATCCCGGTCCAAGAGACCCAGTACTTC,TRBV7-2,TRBJ2-5,.,TRBD1
CASSHLAGGPNEQFF,TGTGCCAGCAGCCATCTAGCGGGAGGGCCCAATGAGCAGTTCTTC,TRBV4-2,TRBJ2-1,.,TRBD2
CASGGEDGTEAFF,TGTGCCAGCGGGGGGGAGGATGGCACTGAAGCTTTCTTT,TRBV11-3,TRBJ1-1,.,.
CASSLDRGNQPQHF,TGTGCCAGCAGCTTAGATCGGGGCAATCAGCCCCAGCATTTT,TRBV7-2,TRBJ1-5,.,.
CASTSLAGSYNEQFF,TGTGCCAGTACGTCCCTAGCGGGCTCCTACAATGAGCAGTTCTTC,TRBV19,TRBJ2-1,.,TRBD2
CASSELGLAGVGAKNIQYF,TGTGCCAGCAGCGAATTAGGACTAGCGGGAGTGGGGGCCAAAAACATTCAGTACTTC,TRBV7-9,TRBJ2-4,.,TRBD2
CATSLAGDAVGGKNIQYF,TGTGCCACCAGCCTAGCGGGAGATGCAGTAGGAGGCAAAAACATTCAGTACTTC,TRBV15,TRBJ2-4,.,TRBD2
CASSRTGSGFTDTQYF,TGTGCCAGCAGCCGGACAGGGAGTGGGTTCACAGATACGCAGTATTTT,TRBV28,TRBJ2-3,.,TRBD1